The entry that follows covers one T cell receptor beta chain sequence. Its binding antigen is unknown. Nothing much larger sits one base from this clone, and base qualities are not available. All of the isolated RNA was reverse transcribed with the High Capacity cDNA Reverse Transcription Kit, so expressed TCRB transcripts were sequenced. Naive, central memory and regulatory T cell samples underwent deep immunoSEQ sequencing, averaging about 3.5 million total reads per sample. After sorted cells were lysed in RLT buffer, RNA was extracted with DNase-treated RNeasy Micro or Mini kits, with the choice depending on cell number. To prevent cross-contamination, each cell subset was processed individually, whereas patient and healthy donor samples were processed jointly. The immunoSEQ multiplex PCR was used to amplify TCRB sequences from cDNA, yielding 87-bp fragments that span the CDR3 region. Amplicons were sequenced on the Illumina HiSeq platform. As for the authors' bioinformatics: Synthetic template baselines were used to correct PCR bias computationally, reads within Hamming distance 2 were collapsed together, and singletons that could not be merged were discarded. Reads were aligned to IMGT to assign V, D and J genes, CDR3 length, and insertions or deletions at six rearrangement sites. Within each subset, clonotype counts were normalized to sorted cell number, and only after that were true diversity and Gini coefficients computed with the tcR R package. The overlap coefficient, calculated on TCRB nucleotide sequences, was used to measure repertoire sharing. Held by TCRdb, this immuneACCESS table contains in-frame sequences only and omits some clones. Under half of the omission traces to an unresolved V gene where checked; the cause of the rest is unknown. V and J calls and clone size are those listed in that table; D and trimming were worked out from the DNA. The sample table contains 300,000 to 350,000 clones; only one count was recorded for 7% to 10% of them. About 1% of the sample belongs to the ten largest clones.

The CDR3 starts with the cysteine, ends with the phenylalanine, and has 16 residues. Solely the CDR3 DNA is kept, with 48 bases framed from the first base. According to the germline V gene (reference sequence), CDR1 reads MNHEY and CDR2 reads SMNVEV. For this chain, trimming is 5 bases at the V end and 5 bases at the J end, and the number of junction bases without a gene match is 10. This entry belongs to a study of beta chain features in type 1 diabetes (dated by TCRdb to 2016 to 2018). Describing the broader study: Mean age, gender distribution, total cell number and subset yield did not differ between patients and healthy donors. A total of about 100 million sorted cells were examined across all samples, and RNA yield correlated strongly with the number of cells per subset. In the study, recently diagnosed type 1 diabetes patients and matched healthy donors were compared on the TCRB repertoires of their sorted circulating CD4+ T cell subsets. Regulatory and stem cell-like memory subsets were obtained from only 8 patients and roughly 8 healthy donors, while naive and central memory subsets were obtained from all 30 or so donors. The study at large found these results: PCR might favor shorter templates, but patient and control samples were amplified and corrected together, so any skew would affect both groups equally. The naive, central memory and regulatory TCRB repertoires appeared to resemble one another more closely among patients than among healthy donors. Patients with type 1 diabetes made fewer insertions and deleted more nucleotides at VDJ recombination sites, implying thymic rearrangement abnormalities. A moderate but significant shortening of TCRB CDR3 length was observed in type 1 diabetes patients in all four CD4+ subsets. Because cDNA rather than genomic DNA was sequenced, highly expressing activated cells could have been over-represented, although no difference in activation and CD3 levels was found between groups. Only small numbers of individuals were included in the HLA sub-analyses, which left unresolved whether HLA type had any influence on TCRB rearrangement.

A single peripheral blood draw of approximately 110 mL on average was collected from each donor into heparinised tubes. Naive, central memory, regulatory and stem cell-like memory CD4+ T cells were sorted on a BD FACSAria II using a panel including CD45RO, CCR7, CD25, CD127, CD95 and CD27. Every sorted population had a purity above 95%. PBMCs were isolated immediately by Lymphoprep density gradient centrifugation and stained directly without culture. To minimize batch effects, samples were stained and sorted in pairs, one healthy donor with one patient per experiment. The sequencing sample was made of central memory CD4+ T cells from blood. Recombination connected TRBV27 to TRBJ1-4, with 8 bases aligning to TRBD1. The sequence was collected from a young man with type 1 diabetes. CDR3 loop: CASSQRRTGINEKLFF. The DNA sequence reads TGTGCCAGCAGTCAACGTAGGACAGGGATAAATGAAAAACTGTTTTTT.